The 15 T cell receptor beta chains given below trace back to one sample, sequenced in a study of blood T cell repertoires in COVID-19 (TCRdb year 2020). The library was prepared using the immunoSEQ multiplex PCR assay. TCRdb carries this immuneACCESS record with in-frame sequences only. Its versions omit some clonotypes, under half of them owing to an unresolved V gene in the studies checked, with the rest unexplained. The sample table shows 160,000 or so clones, and about 83% are seen once. The ten largest clones take up 9% to 12% of the sample. Specimen: peripheral blood. The receptors here all came from a woman in her 70s with COVID-19, enrolled during active disease.

J is TRBJ2-7 and V is TRBV19; 7 nucleotides line up with TRBD1. J was trimmed by 0 bases and V by 6 bases; bases with no gene match: 11. The CDR3 has 16 residues. Germline CDR1 LNHDA, CDR2 SQIVND (reference sequence). The CDR3: CASRKVARDSSYEQYF. CDR3 bases: TGTGCCAGTAGGAAAGTTGCCCGGGACAGCTCCTACGAGCAGTACTTC.

A few counts support this clone. The genes are TRBV5-1 and TRBJ1-2, with 8 bases that match TRBD1. The V segment lost 4 bases and the J segment 3 bases; nucleotides outside the gene matches: 8. Germline CDR1 SGHRS, CDR2 YFSETQ. This CDR3 is built from 15 residues. The CDR3 DNA sequence: TGCGCCAGCAGCAAGACAGGGGTTTACTACTATGGCTACACCTTC. Residues: CASSKTGVYYYGYTF.

The chain links TRBV29-1 to TRBJ1-5; 8 bases are a match to TRBD1. Losses at the gene ends were 7 bases for V and 6 bases for J; bases not matched to a gene: 11. The CDR3 runs 14 residues. The germline V gene has CDR1 SQVTM and CDR2 ANQGSEA. CDR3 loop: CSASDRDGSQPQHF. The CDR3 nucleotides are TGCAGCGCCTCGGACAGGGATGGTAGTCAGCCCCAGCATTTT.

V usage is TRBV29-1 and J usage is TRBJ2-7; 14 bases fit TRBD2. Germline V gene sequence: CDR1 SQVTM, CDR2 ANQGSEA. The CDR3 runs 16 residues. With 5 bases clipped from V and 0 bases from J, the junction kept 6 bases outside the gene matches. CDR3 in DNA: TGCAGCGTTCAAGGACTAGCGGGGGGTTTCTCCTACGAGCAGTACTTC. It is translated as CSVQGLAGGFSYEQYF.

The V and J genes are TRBV28 and TRBJ1-2; 11 nucleotides match TRBD1. The germline V gene encodes CDR1 MDHEN and CDR2 SYDVKM. The J segment lost 5 bases and the V segment lost 5 bases, leaving 13 bases of the junction unmatched. CDR3 length: 17 amino acids. CDR3 sequence reads: CASSLTQVGDRGYGYTF. The CDR3 DNA sequence: TGTGCCAGCAGTCTTACCCAAGTGGGGGACAGGGGGTATGGCTACACCTTC.

The chain is built from TRBV28 and TRBJ2-1, with D possibly TRBD1 on 6 matching bases. Germline V CDR1 and CDR2: MDHEN, SYDVKM. Trimming cost V 6 bases and J 2 bases, with 11 bases left between them. The CDR3 is 14 amino acids. In DNA, the CDR3 is TGTGCCAGCAGGCCCCCAGGGGCCTACAATGAGCAGTTCTTC. Translation: CASRPPGAYNEQFF.

This clone was seen only once. The chain carries TRBV12-3 or TRBV12-4 and TRBJ1-1; weak D call: TRBD1 (5 bases). The CDR3 has 12 residues. Trimming took 8 bases from V and 3 from J, leaving 10 bases between them. The CDR3 reads CASGIGDTEAFF. Written as DNA, the CDR3 is TGTGCCAGCGGGATAGGGGACACTGAAGCTTTCTTT.

V is TRBV6-4 and J is TRBJ1-6; D is perhaps TRBD1 (5 bases). Germline V gene data show CDR1 as MRHNA and CDR2 as SNTAGT. The CDR3 totals 14 residues. V was clipped by 6 bases and J by 7 bases, with 13 bases between them. CDR3 coding DNA: TGTGCCAGCAGCAGGGTGGAGGGAAATTCACCCCTCCACTTT. Translated: CASSRVEGNSPLHF.

The rearrangement links TRBV6-6 to TRBJ1-1; no clear D. Trimming left V 4 bases short and J 7 bases short, with 10 bases between. This CDR3 is 12 amino acids long. The germline CDR1 and CDR2 sequences are MNHNY and SVGAGI (reference sequence). CDR3 sequence: CASSSIGGEAFF. DNA for the CDR3: TGTGCCAGCAGTTCTATCGGTGGTGAAGCTTTCTTT.

This rearrangement joins TRBV2 to TRBJ1-4; 9 positions match TRBD1. Germline CDR1 SNHLY, CDR2 FYNNEI. The V segment lost 6 bases and the J segment 5 bases; nucleotides outside the gene matches: 4. The CDR3 extends over 14 amino acids. CDR3 amino acids: CASRAGTGNEKLFF. The CDR3 nucleotides are TGTGCCAGCAGGGCCGGGACAGGGAATGAAAAACTGTTTTTT. The full variable domain, its missing parts supplied by reference TRBV2 and TRBJ1-4, is EPEVTQTPSHQVTQMGQEVILRCVPISNHLYFYWYRQILGQKVEFLVSFYNNEISEKSEIFDDQFSVERPDGSNFTLKIRSTKLEDSAMYFCASRAGTGNEKLFFGSGTQLSVL.

The rearrangement links TRBV28 to TRBJ1-2; TRBD1 aligns across 7 bases. V lost 5 bases, J lost 8 bases, and 5 bases stayed unmatched. This CDR3 contains 12 residues. Germline assignment: CDR1 MDHEN and CDR2 SYDVKM. In nucleotides, the CDR3 is TGTGCCAGCAGTACACAGGGGCAGGGCTACACCTTC. Translating gives CASSTQGQGYTF.

The rearrangement joins TRBV28 to TRBJ1-6; tentatively, D is TRBD1 (6 bases). Per the germline V gene, CDR1 is MDHEN and CDR2 is SYDVKM. The CDR3 sequence is 12 residues long. Trimming stripped 2 bases from V and 19 bases from J, with 15 bases between. The CDR3 DNA reads as TGTGCCAGCAGTTTAGGGGGCAGGACCGTTCACTTT. Encoded protein: CASSLGGRTVHF.

The table lists this clone with a few counts. CDR3 protein: CASSGSGGADEQFF. CDR3 nucleotide sequence: TGTGCCAGCAGTGGTAGCGGGGGGGCCGATGAGCAGTTCTTC. V usage is TRBV6-4 and J usage is TRBJ2-1; 11 bases are a match to TRBD2. This CDR3 comprises 14 residues. V lost 4 bases to trimming and J lost 8 bases; unmatched junction nucleotides: 4. Germline CDR1 is MRHNA and CDR2 is SNTAGT.

The table lists this clone with a count of one. This sequence joins TRBV11-2 and TRBJ2-4; no definite D call. The CDR3 runs to 13 residues. Deletions cut 3 bases from V and 7 bases from J, with 10 bases between. CDR1 SGHAT and CDR2 FQNNGV come from the germline V gene. CDR3 sequence: CASSLTTDNIQYF. The CDR3 DNA sequence: TGTGCCAGCAGCTTGACCACAGATAACATTCAGTACTTC.

V usage is TRBV29-1 and J usage is TRBJ1-2; D gene uncertain. Trimming stripped 4 bases from V and 5 bases from J, with 14 bases between. This CDR3 is built from 13 residues. The germline V gene has CDR1 SQVTM and CDR2 ANQGSEA. The CDR3: CSVAQEREYGYTF. The CDR3 DNA follows: TGCAGCGTTGCCCAGGAGAGGGAATATGGCTACACCTTC.